The rows below give T cell receptor beta chains drawn from one sample of a study of blood T cell repertoires in COVID-19. The table came from immunoSEQ multiplex PCR; TCRdb's copy has only in-frame clones and leaves some out. The table has about 130,000 clones, more than 70% seen once. The specimen sequenced was peripheral blood. These receptors originate from a woman older than 75 with acute or convalescent COVID-19. Each CDR3 is given with its conserved first and last residue. Fields, in order: D gene, clone size, V gene, J gene, CDR3 protein, CDR3 DNA. A D gene is named only where the DNA matches it firmly. Clone size is not always given. Where it is, it says once, few, many or a class for expanded clones.

-	-	TRBV12-3/TRBV12-4	TRBJ1-4	CASSSREILFF	TGTGCCAGCAGCTCGCGGGAAATACTGTTTTTT
-	-	TRBV6-6	TRBJ1-2	CASSPPGAGYTF	TGTGCCAGCAGCCCTCCGGGAGCAGGCTACACCTTC
TRBD1	-	TRBV5-6	TRBJ2-3	CASSFGTGSTDTQYF	TGTGCCAGCAGCTTCGGGACAGGGTCAACAGATACGCAGTATTTT
-	-	TRBV4-2	TRBJ2-3	CASSQKLTDTQYF	TGTGCCAGCAGCCAAAAGCTAACAGATACGCAGTATTTT
-	few	TRBV7-3	TRBJ1-5	CASLLPQGLQPQHF	TGTGCCAGCCTACTCCCGCAGGGTTTACAGCCCCAGCATTTT
TRBD2	-	TRBV5-1	TRBJ2-1	CASSSTSGAYNEQFF	TGCGCCAGCAGCTCGACTAGCGGGGCATACAATGAGCAGTTCTTC
TRBD2	-	TRBV19	TRBJ2-1	CASSTGLALDLDNEQFF	TGTGCCAGTAGTACAGGACTAGCGCTTGACCTTGACAATGAGCAGTTCTTC
TRBD1	few	TRBV2	TRBJ1-6	CASSLEQGDNSPLHF	TGTGCCAGCAGTCTGGAACAGGGGGATAATTCACCCCTCCACTTT
-	-	TRBV6-5	TRBJ1-3	CASSYFEGGSGNTIYF	TGTGCCAGCAGTTACTTCGAGGGGGGGTCTGGAAACACCATATATTTT
TRBD1	-	TRBV6-5	TRBJ2-3	CASRTGDTDTQYF	TGTGCCAGCAGGACAGGGGACACAGATACGCAGTATTTT
TRBD2	-	TRBV5-1	TRBJ2-5	CASSPDGGAETQYF	TGCGCCAGCTCCCCCGACGGGGGGGCGGAGACCCAGTACTTC
-	-	TRBV5-8	TRBJ2-2	CASSLVAGRTNTGELFF	TGTGCCAGCAGCTTGGTGGCAGGGAGGACGAACACCGGGGAGCTGTTTTTT
-	-	TRBV6-4	TRBJ2-3	CASSDSTGSTDTQYF	TGTGCCAGCAGTGACTCAACAGGAAGCACAGATACGCAGTATTTT
-	-	TRBV19	TRBJ1-1	CASSSTGLNTEAFF	TGTGCCAGTAGTTCGACAGGTTTGAACACTGAAGCTTTCTTT
-	-	TRBV19	TRBJ2-7	CASSIERSYEQYF	TGTGCCAGTAGTATAGAGCGATCCTACGAGCAGTACTTC
-	-	TRBV7-8	TRBJ2-5	CASSGGEETQYF	TGTGCCAGCAGCGGCGGAGAAGAGACCCAGTACTTC
-	-	TRBV5-6	TRBJ1-2	CASSSHLRVNYGYTF	TGTGCCAGCAGCTCTCACCTCAGGGTAAACTATGGCTACACCTTC
TRBD2	-	TRBV12-3/TRBV12-4	TRBJ2-3	CASGGTRADTQYF	TGTGCCAGCGGGGGGACTAGGGCAGATACGCAGTATTTT
TRBD1	once	TRBV7-2	TRBJ1-2	CASSSQGAYYGYTF	TGTGCCAGCAGTTCACAGGGGGCTTACTATGGCTACACCTTC
-	-	TRBV6-5	TRBJ2-1	CASSTGGRNEQFF	TGTGCCAGCAGTACGGGGGGCCGCAATGAGCAGTTCTTC
-	few	TRBV2	TRBJ1-2	CASGQMSNYGYTF	TGTGCCAGCGGGCAGATGTCTAACTATGGCTACACCTTC
-	few	TRBV3-1/TRBV3-2	TRBJ1-2	CATDSGNYGYTF	TGTGCGACAGACTCGGGTAACTATGGCTACACCTTC
-	-	TRBV7-2	TRBJ2-5	CASSLLRSQETQYF	TGTGCCAGCAGCTTATTGAGGAGCCAAGAGACCCAGTACTTC
TRBD2	few	TRBV7-2	TRBJ2-1	CASSLEASGRNEQFF	TGTGCCAGCAGCTTAGAGGCTAGCGGGAGAAATGAGCAGTTCTTC
TRBD1	-	TRBV28	TRBJ2-7	CASTHGTGVDEQYF	TGTGCCAGCACCCACGGCACAGGGGTTGACGAGCAGTACTTC
-	-	TRBV5-5	TRBJ1-2	CASSRVGPDGYTF	TGTGCCAGCAGTCGGGTGGGTCCTGATGGCTACACCTTC
TRBD1	once	TRBV11-2	TRBJ2-7	CASSLPGTGSYEQYF	TGTGCCAGCAGCTTACCCGGGACAGGCTCCTACGAGCAGTACTTC
TRBD2	-	TRBV5-6	TRBJ2-7	CASSPQGLPYEQYF	TGTGCCAGCAGCCCTCAGGGACTACCCTACGAGCAGTACTTC
-	-	TRBV19	TRBJ1-2	CASSMGRVVSGYTF	TGTGCCAGTAGTATGGGCAGGGTGGTATCTGGCTACACCTTC
-	-	TRBV11-3	TRBJ2-2	CASSPRPLSGELFF	TGTGCCAGCAGCCCGCGGCCCCTCAGTGGGGAGCTGTTTTTT
-	-	TRBV6-6	TRBJ2-2	CASSPTGELFF	TGTGCCAGCAGCCCTACCGGGGAGCTGTTTTTT
TRBD1	-	TRBV7-6	TRBJ1-2	CASSPTSGGGKDYGYTF	TGTGCCAGCAGCCCCACTTCAGGAGGGGGCAAAGACTATGGCTACACCTTC
-	-	TRBV7-9	TRBJ1-1	CASSLSSGDTEAFF	TGTGCCAGCAGCTTATCCTCGGGAGACACTGAAGCTTTCTTT
TRBD1	once	TRBV18	TRBJ1-2	CASSPGQGVYGYTF	TGTGCCAGCTCACCGGGACAGGGAGTCTATGGCTACACCTTC
TRBD1	-	TRBV28	TRBJ1-4	CASSLTGRTNEKLFF	TGTGCCAGCAGTTTGACAGGGCGGACTAATGAAAAACTGTTTTTT
-	few	TRBV12-3/TRBV12-4	TRBJ1-3	CASSFGGNTIYF	TGTGCCAGCAGTTTTGGGGGGAACACCATATATTTT
TRBD1	-	TRBV10-1	TRBJ2-3	CASSERQGSTDTQYF	TGCGCCAGCAGTGAACGACAGGGTTCGACAGATACGCAGTATTTT
TRBD1	-	TRBV2	TRBJ2-5	CASSEGGTGSETQYF	TGTGCCAGCAGTGAAGGAGGGACAGGTTCAGAGACCCAGTACTTC
-	-	TRBV7-9	TRBJ1-1	CASSSESNTEAFF	TGTGCCAGCAGCTCAGAATCGAACACTGAAGCTTTCTTT
TRBD2	-	TRBV7-3	TRBJ2-3	CASSDGLAVDTQYF	TGTGCCAGCAGCGACGGACTAGCGGTAGATACGCAGTATTTT
TRBD1	-	TRBV29-1	TRBJ2-7	CSVARAIPGQGIQYF	TGCAGCGTAGCAAGGGCAATACCGGGACAGGGTATACAGTACTTC
TRBD2	few	TRBV29-1	TRBJ2-1	CSSRGTSGSTSYNEQFF	TGCAGCTCCCGAGGGACTAGCGGGAGTACCTCCTACAATGAGCAGTTCTTC
TRBD1	-	TRBV11-3	TRBJ2-1	CASSLGQGVMNEQFF	TGTGCCAGCAGCTTAGGACAGGGTGTTATGAATGAGCAGTTCTTC
-	-	TRBV6-6	TRBJ1-1	CASRRQNTEAFF	TGTGCCAGCAGAAGACAGAACACTGAAGCTTTCTTT
TRBD1	once	TRBV6-5	TRBJ2-7	CASSYSGTGYEQYF	TGTGCCAGCAGTTACTCTGGGACAGGGTACGAGCAGTACTTC
-	-	TRBV18	TRBJ2-7	CASSPGTRQYEQYF	TGTGCCAGCTCACCCGGGACAAGGCAGTACGAGCAGTACTTC
-	-	TRBV5-1	TRBJ1-2	CASSPQENGGYTF	TGCGCCAGCAGCCCACAGGAGAATGGGGGCTACACCTTC
TRBD2	few	TRBV7-3	TRBJ2-1	CASSPIPLAGVGNEQFF	TGTGCCAGCAGCCCCATCCCACTAGCGGGAGTGGGTAATGAGCAGTTCTTC
TRBD1	-	TRBV19	TRBJ1-2	CASSDEGTGPYGYTF	TGTGCCAGTAGTGACGAGGGGACAGGACCTTATGGCTACACCTTC
TRBD1	-	TRBV5-6	TRBJ1-3	CASNPTGIVGNTIYF	TGTGCCAGCAACCCGACAGGGATCGTCGGAAACACCATATATTTT
TRBD1	-	TRBV18	TRBJ2-7	CASSLTGVEQYF	TGTGCCAGCTCCCTGACAGGGGTGGAGCAGTACTTC
TRBD1	-	TRBV6-4	TRBJ1-2	CASPTGHRGNYGYTF	TGTGCCAGCCCAACGGGACACAGGGGGAATTATGGCTACACCTTC
-	-	TRBV3-1/TRBV3-2	TRBJ2-1	CASSQDPPDEQFF	TGTGCCAGCAGCCAAGACCCTCCGGATGAGCAGTTCTTC
-	-	TRBV6-5	TRBJ2-2	CASSYGGSSGELFF	TGTGCCAGCAGTTATGGGGGGTCGTCCGGGGAGCTGTTTTTT